These 25 T cell receptor beta chains originate from one sample sequenced in a study of T cell responses to AZD1222 COVID-19 vaccine. Profiled with immunoSEQ multiplex PCR; TCRdb holds only in-frame clones, not every one. The profile shows around 200,000 clones, around 88% of them singletons. Sequencing was performed on peripheral blood, taken on day 0 of AZD1222 vaccination. The receptors here all came from an adult in good health.

This clone has only a few counts. This chain joins TRBV27 and TRBJ2-7, with D perhaps matching TRBD2 (5 bases). The germline V gene encodes CDR1 MNHEY and CDR2 SMNVEV (reference sequence). With 4 bases removed from V and 6 bases from J, the gap between germline ends came to 19 bases. CDR3 length: 15 residues. The CDR3 DNA reads as TGTGCCAGCAGTTCTTATATGGGAGACAAAGCCGAGCAGTACTTC. Its protein is CASSSYMGDKAEQYF.

This rearrangement joins TRBV7-9 to TRBJ1-1; tentatively, D is TRBD1 (5 bases). V was cut by 5 bases and J by 3 bases, with 10 bases left in between. Germline V gene sequence: CDR1 SEHNR, CDR2 FQNEAQ (reference sequence). The CDR3 runs 13 residues. DNA for the CDR3: TGTGCCAGCAGCCCAGTGGGGGACACTGAAGCTTTCTTT. Translation: CASSPVGDTEAFF.

This clone appeared a few times. This chain joins TRBV7-9 and TRBJ2-5, with D unclear. Germline CDR1 is SEHNR and CDR2 is FQNEAQ (reference sequence). Trimming took off 1 base at V and 9 bases at J, with 6 bases between the two ends. The CDR3 totals 11 residues. The CDR3 spells CASSLEAAQYF. The CDR3 nucleotides read TGTGCCAGCAGCTTAGAGGCGGCCCAGTACTTC.

J is TRBJ1-4 and V is TRBV19, with a possible D match to TRBD1 (5 bases). The CDR3 extends over 17 amino acids. The germline CDR1 and CDR2 sequences are LNHDA and SQIVND (reference sequence). V shed 3 bases and J shed 5 bases, with 19 bases lying between them. CDR3 coding DNA: TGTGCCAGTAGTATGGACCCCCCGGGGCAGGCAAATGAAAAACTGTTTTTT. It specifies CASSMDPPGQANEKLFF.

V gene TRBV7-9 combines with J gene TRBJ1-2; 11 bases are a match to TRBD1. The CDR3 runs 14 residues. Germline V gene lookup returns CDR1 SEHNR and CDR2 FQNEAQ (reference sequence). Trimming at V came to 7 bases and at J to 6 bases, leaving 7 bases not matched to a gene. The DNA for the CDR3 is TGTGCCAGCACCCTGGACAGGGGGCTGGATGGCTACACCTTC. Its protein product is CASTLDRGLDGYTF.

The chain combines TRBV18 with TRBJ1-4; 9 bases are shared with TRBD1. Losses at the gene ends were 3 bases for V and 8 bases for J; bases not matched to a gene: 4. The length of the CDR3 is 14 residues. Germline-derived CDR1 and CDR2 are KGHSH and LQKENI. The CDR3 nucleotides are TGTGCCAGCTCACCGGGACAGGGAGTCGAAAAACTGTTTTTT. Translating gives CASSPGQGVEKLFF. The full variable domain, with the rest looked up from reference TRBV18 and TRBJ1-4, is NAGVMQNPRHLVRRRGQEARLRCSPMKGHSHVYWYRQLPEEGLKFMVYLQKENIIDESGMPKERFSAEFPKEGPSILRIQQVVRGDSAAYFCASSPGQGVEKLFFGSGTQLSVL.

The CDR3 DNA sequence: TGTGCCAGCAGCTTTCGGTTGGGCACGAACACTGAAGCTTTCTTT. Its translation is CASSFRLGTNTEAFF. This sequence joins TRBV7-9 and TRBJ1-1; D gene unclear. V was clipped by 3 bases and J by 1 base, with 12 bases between them. This CDR3 region has 15 residues. The V gene's germline CDR1 is SEHNR and CDR2 FQNEAQ (reference sequence). Complete variable domain (other parts from reference TRBV7-9 and TRBJ1-1): DTGVSQNPRHKITKRGQNVTFRCDPISEHNRLYWYRQTLGQGPEFLTYFQNEAQLEKSRLLSDRFSAERPKGSFSTLEIQRTEQGDSAMYLCASSFRLGTNTEAFFGQGTRLTVV.

The genes are TRBV28 and TRBJ2-1; tentatively, D is TRBD2 (6 bases). Germline V lookup: CDR1 MDHEN, CDR2 SYDVKM. The V gene lost 2 bases and the J gene lost 3 bases, with 8 bases spanning the gap. This CDR3 has 14 amino acids. Here the CDR3 reads CASSLTDYYNEQFF. In nucleotides, the CDR3 is TGTGCCAGCAGTTTAACGGACTACTACAATGAGCAGTTCTTC.

The chain links TRBV28 to TRBJ2-4, with D perhaps given as TRBD1 or TRBD2 (5 bases each). The CDR3 is 13 amino acids. Between the trimmed V and J ends, which lost 5 bases and 8 bases, there was a span of 13 bases. CDR1 and CDR2 (germline): MDHEN, SYDVKM. The CDR3 sequence: CASSQTQGDIQYF. CDR3 sequence (DNA): TGTGCCAGCAGTCAGACCCAGGGAGACATTCAGTACTTC.

The rearrangement links TRBV19 to TRBJ1-2; D remains ambiguous. The V end was cut by 8 bases, the J end by 5 bases, with 12 bases between. Germline loops: CDR1 LNHDA, CDR2 SQIVND (reference sequence). The CDR3 sequence is 12 residues long. The CDR3 nucleotides are TGTGCCAGTTCGGACGGCCTATATGGCTACACCTTC. Translating it yields CASSDGLYGYTF.

The J gene is TRBJ2-3, the V gene TRBV4-3; D perhaps matches TRBD2 (7 bases). V shed 3 bases and J shed 1 base, with 17 bases lying between them. The length of the CDR3 is 17 residues. Germline values: CDR1 LGHNA, CDR2 YSLEER. The CDR3, as DNA: TGCGCCAGCAGCCACCATACGGGGGGCCCTGGCACAGATACGCAGTATTTT. Amino acid sequence: CASSHHTGGPGTDTQYF.

The V and J genes are TRBV19 and TRBJ1-2; TRBD1 might be the D (5 bases). Germline V gene lookup returns CDR1 LNHDA and CDR2 SQIVND (reference sequence). This CDR3 contains 14 residues. Trimming removed 0 bases at V and 6 bases at J, with 11 bases between. The CDR3 coding sequence is TGTGCCAGTAGTATAGATAAGCGGGGGAATGGCTACACCTTC. Encoded protein: CASSIDKRGNGYTF.

Written as DNA, the CDR3 is TGTGCCAGTAGTAAGGCGGGATTCACCTACAATGAGCAGTTCTTC. The encoded protein is CASSKAGFTYNEQFF. The chain joins TRBV19 to TRBJ2-1; tentative D call: TRBD2 (6 bases). Trimming took off 4 bases at V and 2 bases at J, with 12 bases between the two ends. CDR1 is LNHDA and CDR2 is SQIVND in the germline V gene (reference sequence). CDR3 size: 15 residues.

V usage is TRBV10-3 and J usage is TRBJ2-7; 14 positions agree with TRBD2. Germline V gene data show CDR1 as ENHRY and CDR2 as SYGVKD. The CDR3 is 14 amino acids. Trimming removed 8 bases from V and 5 bases from J; junction bases left unmatched: 5. CDR3 sequence reads: CAIGLAGGMNEQYF. The CDR3 coding sequence is TGTGCCATCGGACTAGCGGGGGGTATGAACGAGCAGTACTTC.

V gene TRBV7-9 combines with J gene TRBJ1-1; D gene unclear. Germline V gene lookup returns CDR1 SEHNR and CDR2 FQNEAQ (reference sequence). The CDR3 spans 12 residues. Trimming removed 5 bases at V and 10 bases at J, with 14 bases between. This chain's CDR3 is CASSVRDRGAFF. The CDR3 coding sequence is TGTGCCAGCAGCGTACGGGATCGGGGAGCTTTCTTT.

The CDR3 protein is CAWSVGQGHYGYTF. For the CDR3, the DNA is TGTGCCTGGAGTGTTGGACAGGGGCACTATGGCTACACCTTC. This rearrangement joins TRBV30 to TRBJ1-2; 9 bases match TRBD1. Unmatched junction bases numbered 2, after V lost 0 bases and J lost 3 bases. Per germline, CDR1 GTSNPN and CDR2 SVGIG (reference sequence). This CDR3 contains 14 residues.

The chain couples TRBV9 to TRBJ2-5, with 10 bases that match TRBD2. The CDR3 runs to 16 residues. Germline trimming cut 3 bases from V and 4 bases from J; bases unmatched to any gene: 9. The germline gives CDR1 SGDLS, CDR2 YYNGEE. Here the CDR3 DNA reads TGTGCCAGCAGCGATACCGGGACTAGCGAAGGAGAGACCCAGTACTTC. As protein: CASSDTGTSEGETQYF.

This clone was seen a handful of times. CDR3 in DNA: TGTGCCCACGGGACAGTTAACTATGGCTACACCTTC. This translates into CAHGTVNYGYTF. The rearrangement uses TRBV30 and TRBJ1-2; 7 bases line up with TRBD1. CDR1 GTSNPN and CDR2 SVGIG come from the germline V gene (reference sequence). V lost 8 bases to trimming and J lost 1 base; unmatched junction nucleotides: 4. This CDR3 has 12 residues.

This clone appeared a single time. The chain uses TRBV9 and TRBJ2-2; D may be TRBD2 (6 bases). The V end was cut by 4 bases, the J end by 4 bases, with 14 bases between. The CDR3 runs 15 residues. Germline V gene sequence: CDR1 SGDLS, CDR2 YYNGEE. This CDR3 is CASSPRDFVTGELFF. In nucleotides, the CDR3 is TGTGCCAGCAGCCCCCGGGACTTCGTCACCGGGGAGCTGTTTTTT.

The chain has TRBV7-2 and TRBJ2-1; 10 nucleotides line up with TRBD2. The ends lost 6 bases at V and 2 bases at J; junction bases unmatched: 1. Germline-derived CDR1 and CDR2 are SGHTA and FQGNSA. The CDR3 consists of 14 residues. The CDR3 reads CASRSGGAYNEQFF. Written as DNA, the CDR3 is TGTGCCAGCAGGAGCGGGGGGGCCTACAATGAGCAGTTCTTC.

This chain joins TRBV6-5 and TRBJ1-1; D possibly corresponds to TRBD1 (5 bases). This CDR3 has 13 amino acids. Germline CDR1 MNHEY, CDR2 SVGAGI. The ends were cut back, 11 bases at V and 0 bases at J, with 13 bases in the middle. The DNA for the CDR3 is TGTGCCGGCCGGGACTGGATGAACACTGAAGCTTTCTTT. Translating gives CAGRDWMNTEAFF.

This CDR3 is CASSLRSSGANVLTF. CDR3 nucleotides: TGTGCCAGCAGCTTAAGGAGCTCTGGGGCCAACGTCCTGACTTTC. V and J are TRBV7-9 and TRBJ2-6; D is ambiguous. Trimming left V 2 bases short and J 0 bases short, with 5 bases between. The CDR3 runs to 15 residues. Germline assignment: CDR1 SEHNR and CDR2 FQNEAQ (reference sequence).

A single count supports this clone. The chain employs TRBV6-5 and TRBJ1-5, with D perhaps TRBD1 (6 bases). Per the germline V gene, CDR1 is MNHEY and CDR2 is SVGAGI. The V end lost 2 bases, the J end lost 4 bases, and 9 bases lay between the germline ends. The CDR3 covers 14 residues. This CDR3 reads CASSYPRGNQPQHF. Written as DNA, the CDR3 is TGTGCCAGCAGTTACCCAAGGGGGAATCAGCCCCAGCATTTT.

V is TRBV5-4 and J is TRBJ2-3; D may be TRBD2 (5 bases). The germline CDR1 and CDR2 sequences are SGHNT and YYREEE (reference sequence). The CDR3 contains 14 residues. The V end lost 6 bases, the J end lost 1 base, and 12 bases lay between the germline ends. DNA for the CDR3: TGTGCCAGCACAGCGGACGTGGGCACAGATACGCAGTATTTT. Amino acids: CASTADVGTDTQYF.

This chain joins TRBV11-2 and TRBJ1-2, with D possibly being TRBD1 (5 bases). This CDR3 region has 14 residues. Germline values: CDR1 SGHAT, CDR2 FQNNGV. Between the trimmed V and J ends, which lost 10 bases and 2 bases, there was a span of 17 bases. CDR3 bases: TGTGCCACCGAGAGGGACGGATTAAACTATGGCTACACCTTC. Translated, it gives CATERDGLNYGYTF.